Listed below are T cell receptor beta chains from one sample, sequenced in a study of blood T cell repertoires in COVID-19. Produced via immunoSEQ multiplex PCR; TCRdb's table is partial and in-frame only. The sample lists over 90,000 clones, roughly four fifths occurring once. The sequencing sample was made of peripheral blood. The receptors originated from a man in his forties with active or convalescent COVID-19. The CDR3 runs from the conserved cysteine through the conserved F or W. D genes are given only for firm matches. Only part of the rows carry a size: once, few, many, or a class if the clone is expanded.

clone size: few
J gene: TRBJ1-1
V gene: TRBV4-2
D gene: NA
CDR3 protein: CASSQESGVMNTEAFF
CDR3 DNA: TGTGCCAGCAGCCAAGAATCAGGGGTTATGAACACTGAAGCTTTCTTT

clone size: NA
J gene: TRBJ2-7
V gene: TRBV5-1
D gene: TRBD2
CDR3 protein: CASSFGGTEQYF
CDR3 DNA: TGCGCCAGCAGCTTCGGGGGGACCGAGCAGTACTTC

clone size: NA
J gene: TRBJ1-6
V gene: TRBV10-3
D gene: NA
CDR3 protein: CAIREDSLSYNSPLHF
CDR3 DNA: TGTGCCATCAGGGAGGACAGTCTCTCCTATAATTCACCCCTCCACTTT

clone size: NA
J gene: TRBJ1-1
V gene: TRBV19
D gene: NA
CDR3 protein: CASRFGTEAFF
CDR3 DNA: TGTGCCAGTCGCTTCGGGACTGAAGCTTTCTTT

clone size: few
J gene: TRBJ1-2
V gene: TRBV29-1
D gene: TRBD1
CDR3 protein: CSDTGTGYGYTF
CDR3 DNA: TGCAGCGACACCGGGACAGGGTATGGCTACACCTTC

clone size: NA
J gene: TRBJ2-7
V gene: TRBV30
D gene: NA
CDR3 protein: CAWSVARVSYEQYF
CDR3 DNA: TGTGCCTGGAGTGTAGCACGTGTTTCCTACGAGCAGTACTTC

clone size: NA
J gene: TRBJ1-6
V gene: TRBV2
D gene: NA
CDR3 protein: CASSEREEAPLHF
CDR3 DNA: TGTGCCAGCAGTGAAAGGGAGGAGGCACCCCTCCACTTT

clone size: NA
J gene: TRBJ1-6
V gene: TRBV18
D gene: TRBD1
CDR3 protein: CASSLGTGGGTRNSPLHF
CDR3 DNA: TGTGCCAGCTCACTCGGGACAGGGGGAGGCACAAGAAATTCACCCCTCCACTTT

clone size: NA
J gene: TRBJ1-2
V gene: TRBV27
D gene: TRBD1
CDR3 protein: CASSSVGTDHYGYTF
CDR3 DNA: TGTGCCAGCAGTTCAGTTGGGACAGATCACTATGGCTACACCTTC

clone size: NA
J gene: TRBJ1-1
V gene: TRBV5-1
D gene: TRBD1
CDR3 protein: CASSLAGTAINTEAFF
CDR3 DNA: TGCGCCAGCAGCTTGGCCGGGACAGCGATCAACACTGAAGCTTTCTTT

clone size: NA
J gene: TRBJ1-5
V gene: TRBV28
D gene: NA
CDR3 protein: CASEDTDSNQPQHF
CDR3 DNA: TGTGCCAGCGAGGACACGGACAGCAATCAGCCCCAGCATTTT

clone size: once
J gene: TRBJ2-1
V gene: TRBV9
D gene: TRBD1
CDR3 protein: CASSVEFGTGYNEQFF
CDR3 DNA: TGTGCCAGCAGCGTAGAATTCGGGACAGGTTACAATGAGCAGTTCTTC

clone size: NA
J gene: TRBJ2-3
V gene: TRBV7-6
D gene: TRBD2
CDR3 protein: CASSHRLAGGTDTQYF
CDR3 DNA: TGTGCCAGCAGCCACCGACTAGCGGGGGGGACAGATACGCAGTATTTT

clone size: NA
J gene: TRBJ1-6
V gene: TRBV30
D gene: TRBD1
CDR3 protein: CAWRGQGANSPLHF
CDR3 DNA: TGTGCCTGGAGAGGTCAGGGGGCAAATTCACCCCTCCACTTT

clone size: NA
J gene: TRBJ1-6
V gene: TRBV2
D gene: TRBD1
CDR3 protein: CASSVGQSLNSPLHF
CDR3 DNA: TGTGCCAGCAGTGTGGGACAGAGCCTCAATTCACCCCTCCACTTT

clone size: NA
J gene: TRBJ2-1
V gene: TRBV5-1
D gene: NA
CDR3 protein: CASSLAGDTLGEQFF
CDR3 DNA: TGCGCCAGCAGCTTGGCCGGGGACACTTTGGGTGAGCAGTTCTTC

clone size: NA
J gene: TRBJ1-3
V gene: TRBV6-1
D gene: NA
CDR3 protein: CASSEPGVGSGNTIYF
CDR3 DNA: TGTGCCAGCAGTGAACCGGGGGTAGGCTCAGGAAACACCATATATTTT

clone size: NA
J gene: TRBJ2-7
V gene: TRBV6-5
D gene: NA
CDR3 protein: CASSYSGGLYEQYF
CDR3 DNA: TGTGCCAGCAGTTACTCGGGGGGGCTGTACGAGCAGTACTTC

clone size: NA
J gene: TRBJ2-5
V gene: TRBV7-7
D gene: TRBD2
CDR3 protein: CASSLAVSGGALGLETQYF
CDR3 DNA: TGTGCCAGCAGCTTAGCCGTCAGCGGGGGGGCCCTAGGTTTGGAGACCCAGTACTTC

clone size: NA
J gene: TRBJ2-3
V gene: TRBV10-3
D gene: NA
CDR3 protein: CAISGSADTQYF
CDR3 DNA: TGTGCCATCAGTGGGTCCGCAGATACGCAGTATTTT

clone size: NA
J gene: TRBJ2-7
V gene: TRBV6-1
D gene: NA
CDR3 protein: CASSEIPAGREQYF
CDR3 DNA: TGTGCCAGCAGTGAAATCCCCGCAGGGCGCGAGCAGTACTTC

clone size: NA
J gene: TRBJ1-2
V gene: TRBV25-1
D gene: NA
CDR3 protein: CASSASTGFYGYTF
CDR3 DNA: TGTGCCAGCAGTGCTTCGACAGGCTTCTATGGCTACACCTTC

clone size: NA
J gene: TRBJ1-2
V gene: TRBV6-5
D gene: NA
CDR3 protein: CASSPDSNYGYTF
CDR3 DNA: TGTGCCAGCAGTCCGGACAGTAACTATGGCTACACCTTC

clone size: NA
J gene: TRBJ1-5
V gene: TRBV24-1
D gene: NA
CDR3 protein: CATSAGDQPQHF
CDR3 DNA: TGTGCCACCAGCGCTGGAGATCAGCCCCAGCATTTT

clone size: NA
J gene: TRBJ2-1
V gene: TRBV14
D gene: TRBD2
CDR3 protein: CASSQVGTSGGIYNEQFF
CDR3 DNA: TGTGCCAGCAGCCAAGTGGGGACTAGCGGGGGAATCTACAATGAGCAGTTCTTC

clone size: NA
J gene: TRBJ2-3
V gene: TRBV6-5
D gene: TRBD2
CDR3 protein: CASSYRTSGGALQYF
CDR3 DNA: TGTGCCAGCAGTTACCGGACTAGCGGGGGGGCCTTGCAGTATTTT

clone size: NA
J gene: TRBJ2-1
V gene: TRBV9
D gene: NA
CDR3 protein: CASSVEGETYNEQFF
CDR3 DNA: TGTGCCAGCAGCGTAGAAGGGGAAACCTACAATGAGCAGTTCTTC

clone size: NA
J gene: TRBJ1-4
V gene: TRBV3-1/TRBV3-2
D gene: NA
CDR3 protein: CASSRGSIQEKLFF
CDR3 DNA: TGTGCCAGCAGCCGAGGTTCGATTCAGGAAAAACTGTTTTTT

clone size: NA
J gene: TRBJ1-5
V gene: TRBV12-5
D gene: TRBD1
CDR3 protein: CASGLDRGLYSNQPQHF
CDR3 DNA: TGTGCTAGTGGTTTGGACAGGGGCCTCTATAGCAATCAGCCCCAGCATTTT

clone size: NA
J gene: TRBJ2-6
V gene: TRBV5-1
D gene: NA
CDR3 protein: CASSPTGTGANVLTF
CDR3 DNA: TGCGCCAGCAGCCCCACAGGGACTGGGGCCAACGTCCTGACTTTC

clone size: NA
J gene: TRBJ2-5
V gene: TRBV9
D gene: TRBD2
CDR3 protein: CASSVDPGLAETQYF
CDR3 DNA: TGTGCCAGCAGCGTAGACCCGGGACTAGCGGAGACCCAGTACTTC

clone size: NA
J gene: TRBJ2-5
V gene: TRBV2
D gene: TRBD2
CDR3 protein: CASIAGVRETQYF
CDR3 DNA: TGTGCCAGCATTGCGGGGGTCCGGGAGACCCAGTACTTC

clone size: NA
J gene: TRBJ1-1
V gene: TRBV7-9
D gene: NA
CDR3 protein: CASSPRVMNTEAFF
CDR3 DNA: TGTGCCAGCAGCCCCAGGGTAATGAACACTGAAGCTTTCTTT

clone size: NA
J gene: TRBJ2-5
V gene: TRBV3-1/TRBV3-2
D gene: NA
CDR3 protein: CASSPPTGTGETQYF
CDR3 DNA: TGTGCCAGCAGTCCCCCTACAGGGACGGGAGAGACCCAGTACTTC

clone size: NA
J gene: TRBJ2-4
V gene: TRBV2
D gene: NA
CDR3 protein: CASSETPSVAKNIQYF
CDR3 DNA: TGTGCCAGCAGTGAAACCCCCTCGGTAGCCAAAAACATTCAGTACTTC

clone size: NA
J gene: TRBJ2-2
V gene: TRBV7-2
D gene: NA
CDR3 protein: CASSFARGSGELFF
CDR3 DNA: TGTGCCAGCAGTTTCGCTAGGGGATCAGGGGAGCTGTTTTTT

clone size: NA
J gene: TRBJ1-2
V gene: TRBV3-1/TRBV3-2
D gene: NA
CDR3 protein: CASSQDGGRKKYGYTF
CDR3 DNA: TGTGCCAGCAGCCAAGATGGGGGCAGGAAAAAGTATGGCTACACCTTC

clone size: NA
J gene: TRBJ1-1
V gene: TRBV27
D gene: NA
CDR3 protein: CASRTTGEAFF
CDR3 DNA: TGTGCCAGCAGGACAACAGGTGAAGCTTTCTTT

clone size: NA
J gene: TRBJ2-5
V gene: TRBV27
D gene: TRBD2
CDR3 protein: CASRESGLAVQETQYF
CDR3 DNA: TGTGCCAGCAGAGAGTCCGGGCTAGCGGTTCAAGAGACCCAGTACTTC

clone size: NA
J gene: TRBJ1-5
V gene: TRBV7-9
D gene: NA
CDR3 protein: CASSLAGGSEWHF
CDR3 DNA: TGTGCCAGCAGCTTAGCAGGCGGGTCGGAGTGGCATTTT

clone size: NA
J gene: TRBJ2-1
V gene: TRBV24-1
D gene: TRBD1
CDR3 protein: CATSVRIPGTGRYGSEQFF
CDR3 DNA: TGTGCCACCAGTGTCCGGATTCCCGGGACAGGGCGTTACGGTAGCGAGCAGTTCTTC

clone size: few
J gene: TRBJ1-2
V gene: TRBV7-9
D gene: TRBD1
CDR3 protein: CASSPIQGSYLF
CDR3 DNA: TGTGCCAGCAGCCCGATACAGGGGTCCTATCTCTTC

clone size: once
J gene: TRBJ2-5
V gene: TRBV2
D gene: TRBD1
CDR3 protein: CASSENRGTETQYF
CDR3 DNA: TGTGCCAGCAGTGAAAACAGGGGGACAGAGACCCAGTACTTC

clone size: NA
J gene: TRBJ1-5
V gene: TRBV10-3
D gene: NA
CDR3 protein: CAIRDSSNQPQHF
CDR3 DNA: TGTGCCATCAGGGACAGTAGCAATCAGCCCCAGCATTTT

clone size: few
J gene: TRBJ1-5
V gene: TRBV12-3/TRBV12-4
D gene: NA
CDR3 protein: CASSQSGGQAQHF
CDR3 DNA: TGTGCCAGCAGTCAATCCGGGGGGCAAGCCCAGCATTTT

clone size: NA
J gene: TRBJ2-7
V gene: TRBV6-2/TRBV6-3
D gene: TRBD2
CDR3 protein: CASSYRRGAYEQYF
CDR3 DNA: TGTGCCAGCAGTTACCGGCGGGGGGCCTACGAGCAGTACTTC

clone size: few
J gene: TRBJ1-2
V gene: TRBV14
D gene: TRBD1
CDR3 protein: CASNGTGGRNISGYTF
CDR3 DNA: TGTGCCAGCAACGGGACAGGGGGCCGTAACATTAGTGGCTACACCTTC